A selection of T cell receptor beta chains follows, all from one sample in a study of Ad26.COV2.S vaccination and SARS-CoV-2 variants. Repertoires were generated with immunoSEQ multiplex PCR, while TCRdb's copy carries only in-frame clones and drops some. Of about 450,000 clones detected, approximately 89% appear once; the ten largest clones hold about 2.5%. This sample comprised peripheral blood, obtained in a trial of Ad26.COV2.S vaccine versus placebo. These receptors were obtained from a person between 18 and 65 years old who received the Ad26.COV2.S COVID-19 vaccine or a placebo. CDR3s include the opening cysteine and the closing phenylalanine or tryptophan. The D gene is left open where the match is weak. Size is stated for part of the rows, as once, few or many counts, or as a class when the clone is expanded.

D	size	V	J	CDR3	DNA
-	-	TRBV10-3	TRBJ1-1	CAISAQGNTEAFF	TGTGCCATCAGTGCACAGGGTAACACTGAAGCTTTCTTT
TRBD1	-	TRBV10-3	TRBJ2-3	CAISDRTGTDTQYF	TGTGCCATCAGTGACAGGACAGGGACAGATACGCAGTATTTT
-	-	TRBV11-3	TRBJ2-2	CASSLNGKANTGELFF	TGTGCCAGCAGCTTAAATGGAAAAGCGAACACCGGGGAGCTGTTTTTT
-	-	TRBV27	TRBJ2-2	CASRSSANTGELFF	TGTGCCAGCAGGAGTTCGGCGAACACCGGGGAGCTGTTTTTT
-	-	TRBV28	TRBJ1-4	CASSSGGGGEKLFF	TGTGCCAGCAGCTCGGGGGGAGGCGGTGAAAAACTGTTTTTT
-	-	TRBV5-4	TRBJ1-3	CASSLGGVGGNTIYF	TGTGCCAGCAGCTTGGGTGGCGTAGGGGGAAACACCATATATTTT
TRBD1	once	TRBV4-2	TRBJ1-5	CASSQEYDRVSQPQHF	TGTGCCAGCAGCCAAGAGTACGACAGGGTAAGTCAGCCCCAGCATTTT
-	-	TRBV5-1	TRBJ1-5	CASSSLPGPGQPQHF	TGCGCCAGCAGCTCCCTCCCAGGGCCCGGTCAGCCCCAGCATTTT
-	-	TRBV5-1	TRBJ2-3	CASSGGGDTQYF	TGCGCCAGCAGCGGAGGGGGAGATACGCAGTATTTT
-	-	TRBV4-1	TRBJ2-7	CASSQVYGIEQYF	TGCGCCAGCAGCCAAGTATATGGGATTGAGCAGTACTTC
-	-	TRBV7-2	TRBJ1-1	CASSSQANTEAFF	TGTGCCAGCAGCTCCCAGGCGAACACTGAAGCTTTCTTT
TRBD1	-	TRBV19	TRBJ1-6	CASSPTPTGMMRPLHF	TGTGCCAGTAGCCCAACCCCGACAGGGATGATGCGGCCCCTCCACTTT
-	-	TRBV18	TRBJ1-1	CASSPPGGWDTEAFF	TGTGCCAGCTCACCACCGGGAGGGTGGGACACTGAAGCTTTCTTT
-	-	TRBV19	TRBJ2-2	CASSPVGQGPGELFF	TGTGCCAGTAGTCCAGTCGGCCAGGGACCCGGGGAGCTGTTTTTT
-	-	TRBV19	TRBJ1-3	CASTRSGPSSGNTIYF	TGTGCCAGTACCCGTTCGGGCCCCAGCTCTGGAAACACCATATATTTT
-	-	TRBV4-1	TRBJ1-5	CASSQDLSRGLNQPQHF	TGCGCCAGCAGCCAAGATCTTTCCAGGGGCCTTAATCAGCCCCAGCATTTT
-	once	TRBV4-1	TRBJ1-2	CASSQDLKGRNYGYTF	TGCGCCAGCAGCCAAGATCTAAAGGGGCGGAACTATGGCTACACCTTC
-	few	TRBV15	TRBJ1-5	CATAARGGNQPQHF	TGTGCCACGGCGGCCCGCGGTGGTAACCAGCCCCAGCATTTT
TRBD1	-	TRBV6-1	TRBJ2-2	CASSEVMGQGSGELFF	TGTGCCAGCAGTGAAGTGATGGGACAGGGGTCCGGGGAGCTGTTTTTT
-	-	TRBV29-1	TRBJ1-5	CSVGDDQEPQHF	TGCAGCGTTGGAGACGATCAGGAGCCCCAGCATTTT
-	-	TRBV5-1	TRBJ2-4	CASSLGAAKNIQYF	TGCGCCAGCAGCTTGGGGGCCGCAAAAAACATTCAGTACTTC
-	-	TRBV5-6	TRBJ1-2	CASSLVGNYGYTF	TGTGCCAGCAGCTTGGTGGGAAACTATGGCTACACCTTC
-	-	TRBV6-2/TRBV6-3	TRBJ1-1	CASSYSNAGPEAFF	TGTGCCAGCAGTTACTCGAACGCCGGGCCTGAAGCTTTCTTT
-	few	TRBV10-3	TRBJ2-7	CAISESHEQYF	TGTGCCATCAGTGAGTCCCACGAGCAGTACTTC
-	-	TRBV5-1	TRBJ1-1	CASESGQNTEAFF	TGCGCCAGCGAATCGGGACAAAACACTGAAGCTTTCTTT
-	-	TRBV4-3	TRBJ2-3	CASSQDTSIDTQYF	TGCGCCAGCAGCCAAGACACCTCCATTGATACGCAGTATTTT
-	-	TRBV5-4	TRBJ2-2	CASSLSPGTGELFF	TGTGCCAGCAGCTTGAGCCCGGGCACCGGGGAGCTGTTTTTT
-	-	TRBV19	TRBJ1-5	CASSRTALGPQHF	TGTGCCAGTAGTAGGACAGCCTTAGGACCCCAGCATTTT
-	-	TRBV5-4	TRBJ2-5	CASSRKRTGEETQYF	TGTGCCAGCAGCCGAAAACGGACCGGGGAAGAGACCCAGTACTTC
-	-	TRBV11-2	TRBJ2-1	CASSFSRYNEQFF	TGTGCCAGCAGCTTCTCCCGGTACAATGAGCAGTTCTTC
TRBD2	-	TRBV4-2	TRBJ2-1	CASGASGAGGNVEQFF	TGTGCCAGCGGGGCATCGGGAGCGGGGGGGAACGTTGAGCAGTTCTTC
-	-	TRBV6-5	TRBJ2-7	CASSPGLSEQYF	TGTGCCAGCAGTCCGGGACTCTCCGAGCAGTACTTC
TRBD1	once	TRBV3-1/TRBV3-2	TRBJ1-5	CASSLGTVYQPQHF	TGTGCCAGCAGCTTAGGGACAGTATATCAGCCCCAGCATTTT
-	-	TRBV24-1	TRBJ2-1	CATSDSLGRGSYNEQFF	TGTGCCACCAGTGACTCCCTCGGCAGGGGCTCTTACAATGAGCAGTTCTTC
-	-	TRBV24-1	TRBJ1-5	CATSDSTGRVDQPQHF	TGTGCCACCAGTGATTCGACGGGAAGGGTTGATCAGCCCCAGCATTTT
-	-	TRBV4-3	TRBJ1-2	CASSQDMGGWGGYTF	TGCGCCAGCAGCCAAGATATGGGGGGCTGGGGTGGCTACACCTTC
-	-	TRBV18	TRBJ2-7	CASSQTSGIVYEQYF	TGTGCCAGCTCTCAGACTAGTGGGATAGTCTACGAGCAGTACTTC
-	-	TRBV2	TRBJ2-1	CASSYLTSDWEEQFF	TGTGCCAGCAGCTACCTGACCAGTGATTGGGAGGAGCAGTTCTTC
-	-	TRBV18	TRBJ1-1	CASSRQANTEAFF	TGTGCCAGCTCACGACAGGCGAACACTGAAGCTTTCTTT
-	-	TRBV5-6	TRBJ2-3	CASSYTSRTDTQYF	TGTGCCAGCAGCTATACTTCTAGAACAGATACGCAGTATTTT
TRBD2	-	TRBV4-3	TRBJ2-3	CASSPRLAGPTDTQYF	TGCGCCAGCAGTCCTAGACTAGCGGGGCCCACAGATACGCAGTATTTT
-	-	TRBV5-6	TRBJ1-2	CASSLQWTPGDYGYTF	TGTGCCAGCAGCTTGCAATGGACACCAGGGGACTATGGCTACACCTTC
-	-	TRBV5-6	TRBJ1-6	CASSLRPLNSPLHF	TGTGCCAGCAGCTTGAGGCCGCTTAATTCACCCCTCCACTTT
-	-	TRBV7-3	TRBJ2-2	CASRQTDETGELFF	TGTGCCAGCAGACAGACGGACGAAACCGGGGAGCTGTTTTTT
TRBD1	-	TRBV10-3	TRBJ1-2	CAISEDRVYGYTF	TGTGCCATCAGTGAGGACAGGGTCTATGGCTACACCTTC
-	once	TRBV30	TRBJ1-5	CAWSEWGESRNQPQHF	TGTGCCTGGAGCGAATGGGGGGAGTCGCGCAATCAGCCCCAGCATTTT
-	-	TRBV28	TRBJ1-5	CASSSQGWGNQPQHF	TGTGCCAGCAGTTCACAGGGTTGGGGCAATCAGCCCCAGCATTTT
TRBD1	-	TRBV2	TRBJ1-5	CASSLEGGDWANQPQHF	TGTGCCAGCAGCCTCGAAGGGGGCGACTGGGCAAATCAGCCCCAGCATTTT
TRBD2	-	TRBV18	TRBJ2-3	CASSPRLAASRDTQYF	TGTGCCAGCTCACCCCGACTAGCGGCATCTCGGGATACGCAGTATTTT
-	-	TRBV29-1	TRBJ1-1	CSTSRLLNTEAFF	TGCAGCACCTCAAGGCTCCTGAACACTGAAGCTTTCTTT
-	once	TRBV18	TRBJ2-3	CASSPPSGDTQYF	TGTGCCAGCTCACCACCGTCGGGTGATACGCAGTATTTT